Shown below are 22 T cell receptor beta chains from a single sample sequenced in a study of CD8 T cells in Susac syndrome. After extraction with the RNeasy kit, roughly 0.45 to 1 ug of the RNA was reverse transcribed using random hexamers. TCRdb fed the immunoSEQ multiplex PCR reads into MiXCR, producing one record per CDR3 protein. The repertoire holds over 150,000 distinct CDR3 sequences, roughly 95% seen once, with around 0.12% in the top ten. The sequenced material came from CD4+ T cells from PBMCs. The receptor source for this set is a human donor with Susac syndrome.

The rearrangement uses TRBV29-1 and TRBJ1-2; D not resolved. V was pared by 3 bases and J by 0 bases, with 8 bases between. The CDR3 consists of 13 residues. Germline CDR1 reads SQVTM; CDR2 reads ANQGSEA. The CDR3 protein is CSVDYGANYGYTF. CDR3 bases: TGCAGCGTTGACTACGGAGCTAACTATGGCTACACCTTC.

V and J are TRBV11-2 and TRBJ2-7; no clear D. Germline CDR1 SGHAT, CDR2 FQNNGV. CDR3 length: 15 amino acids. V lost 1 base and J 3 bases, leaving 13 bases between the germline ends. CDR3 region: CASSLVPRLDYEQYF. The CDR3 nucleotides read TGTGCCAGCAGCTTAGTACCCAGGTTGGACTACGAGCAGTACTTC.

The J gene is TRBJ2-2, the V gene TRBV2; TRBD1 matches at 7 bases. CDR3 length equals 15 residues. The ends lost 7 bases at V and 1 base at J; junction bases unmatched: 6. CDR1 SNHLY and CDR2 FYNNEI come from the germline V gene. CDR3 in DNA: TGTGCCAGCACAAGGGGACAGATGAACACCGGGGAGCTGTTTTTT. Amino acids: CASTRGQMNTGELFF.

CDR3 loop: CASSYRDINQPQHF. CDR3 coding DNA: TGTGCCAGCAGCTACCGGGATATCAATCAGCCCCAGCATTTT. The gene calls are TRBV7-8 and TRBJ1-5, with D unclear. CDR1 SGHVS and CDR2 FQNEAQ come from the germline V gene. The V and J ends lost 4 bases and 3 bases respectively, with 10 bases between them. CDR3 size: 14 residues.

The CDR3 DNA follows: TGTGCCAGCAGCCAAGATGTGGGTTCGGACTATGGCTACACCTTC. It translates to CASSQDVGSDYGYTF. The chain recombines TRBV4-2 with TRBJ1-2; D is uncertain. With 0 bases removed from V and 3 bases from J, the gap between germline ends came to 11 bases. CDR3 length: 15 amino acids. CDR1 is LGHNA, CDR2 YNFKEQ, per germline.

This clonotype was counted once. The CDR3 reads CAKDSCKETQYF. The CDR3 DNA reads as TGTGCCAAGGACAGCTGTAAAGAGACCCAGTACTTC. The chain links TRBV7-9 to TRBJ2-5, with a tentative D call TRBD1 (6 bases). CDR1 and CDR2 (germline): SEHNR, FQNEAQ (reference sequence). V lost 10 bases and J lost 3, with 12 bases in between. The CDR3 has 12 amino acids.

The J gene is TRBJ1-1, the V gene TRBV6-1; possibly TRBD1 for D (5 bases). The CDR3 covers 15 residues. Deletions cut 2 bases from V and 5 bases from J, with 15 bases between. Germline values: CDR1 MNHNS, CDR2 SASEGT. Here the CDR3 reads CASSEFAAGGTEAFF. CDR3 in DNA: TGTGCCAGCAGTGAATTTGCCGCCGGGGGAACTGAAGCTTTCTTT.

The chain joins TRBV20-1 to TRBJ2-4; either TRBD1 or TRBD2 may fit D (5 bases each). The CDR3 is made up of 14 amino acids. Trimming removed 8 bases at V and 3 bases at J, with 17 bases between. The V gene's germline CDR1 is DFQATT and CDR2 SNEGSKA (reference sequence). Here the CDR3 reads CSIFIGAGKNIQYF. CDR3 nucleotides: TGCAGTATTTTTATCGGGGCCGGCAAAAACATTCAGTACTTC.

Here the CDR3 reads CSVVGGAGSNTGELFF. CDR3 sequence (DNA): TGCAGCGTTGTGGGGGGGGCAGGGTCCAACACCGGGGAGCTGTTTTTT. The chain uses TRBV29-1 and TRBJ2-2; the D gene is possibly TRBD2 (7 bases). Trimming shortened V by 4 bases and J by 2 bases, and 17 bases separated the two germline ends. There are 16 residues in the CDR3. CDR1 and CDR2 from the germline V gene are SQVTM and ANQGSEA.

The chain's CDR3 is CASSQDLAGGSSLHF. As DNA, the CDR3 is TGTGCCAGCAGCCAAGATCTCGCAGGGGGTTCGTCCCTCCACTTT. The rearrangement uses TRBV4-2 and TRBJ1-6, with 7 bases that match TRBD1. Germline V gene lookup returns CDR1 LGHNA and CDR2 YNFKEQ. After removal of 0 bases from V and 14 bases from J, the junction contained 10 bases not matched to a gene. This CDR3 comprises 15 residues.

V is TRBV14 and J is TRBJ2-1; 11 nucleotides align to TRBD2. This CDR3 is built from 15 residues. The germline V gene encodes CDR1 SGHDN and CDR2 FVKESK. The J segment lost 9 bases and the V segment lost 4 bases, leaving 8 bases of the junction unmatched. CDR3 protein: CASSLGLADTSEQFF. The DNA for the CDR3 is TGTGCCAGCAGCCTGGGACTAGCGGACACGAGTGAGCAGTTCTTC.

CDR3 coding DNA: TGTGCCAGCAGCTTCGGTAGGGGACTAGCGGGAGCGGCGCCCTACAATGAGCAGTTCTTC. Translating it yields CASSFGRGLAGAAPYNEQFF. The rearrangement uses TRBV7-8 and TRBJ2-1; 14 bases match TRBD2. V lost 3 bases to trimming and J lost 2 bases; unmatched junction nucleotides: 12. The CDR3 sequence is 20 residues long. Germline V lookup: CDR1 SGHVS, CDR2 FQNEAQ.

V usage is TRBV6-6 and J usage is TRBJ2-3, with D possibly being TRBD1 or TRBD2 (5 bases each). Trimming left V 8 bases short and J 6 bases short, with 21 bases between. There are 15 residues in the CDR3. Looked up from germline, CDR1 is MNHNY and CDR2 is SVGAGI (reference sequence). CDR3: CASGDLASPPDTQYF. CDR3 in DNA: TGTGCCAGCGGGGACCTAGCATCCCCCCCGGATACGCAGTATTTT.

This chain links TRBV15 with TRBJ2-3; 7 bases fit TRBD2. Per the germline V gene, CDR1 is LNHNV and CDR2 is YYDKDF (reference sequence). This CDR3 is built from 16 residues. V dropped 1 base and J dropped 4; count of bases not matched to a gene: 8. The CDR3 spells CATSRAEGGPADTQYF. CDR3 sequence (DNA): TGTGCCACCAGCAGAGCCGAGGGAGGGCCCGCAGATACGCAGTATTTT.

The chain has TRBV13 and TRBJ1-2, with D unresolved. The CDR3 consists of 14 residues. Trimming stripped 6 bases from V and 2 bases from J, with 13 bases between. Germline CDR1 reads PRHDT; CDR2 reads FYEKMQ (reference sequence). The CDR3 region has the DNA TGTGCCAGCAGTCCCACAGCCAGAAACTATGGCTACACCTTC. As protein: CASSPTARNYGYTF. The full variable domain, its missing parts supplied by reference TRBV13 and TRBJ1-2, is AAGVIQSPRHLIKEKRETATLKCYPIPRHDTVYWYQQGPGQDPQFLISFYEKMQSDKGSIPDRFSAQQFSDYHSELNMSSLELGDSALYFCASSPTARNYGYTFGSGTRLTVV.

V is TRBV2 and J is TRBJ2-7; D not resolved. V was clipped by 6 bases and J by 2 bases, with 5 bases between them. The CDR3 is 11 residues long. From germline, CDR1 is SNHLY and CDR2 FYNNEI. The CDR3: CASRQTYEQYF. Written as DNA, the CDR3 is TGTGCCAGCAGACAGACCTACGAGCAGTACTTC.

The chain uses TRBV30 and TRBJ1-2; D may be TRBD1 (5 bases). This CDR3 is built from 14 residues. Trimming pared 3 bases from V and 2 bases from J, leaving 13 bases between. Germline assignment: CDR1 GTSNPN and CDR2 SVGIG (reference sequence). The CDR3 region is CAWRGARGNYGYTF. The CDR3, as DNA: TGTGCCTGGAGGGGCGCCCGGGGCAACTATGGCTACACCTTC.

The chain recombines TRBV28 with TRBJ1-5; D is perhaps TRBD1 (5 bases). V was shortened by 2 bases and J by 7 bases, with 15 bases between the two germline ends. CDR3 size: 15 residues. Germline CDR1 MDHEN, CDR2 SYDVKM. CDR3 bases: TGTGCCAGCAGTTTAGTGGGGGGGAATAGACAGCCCCAGCATTTT. The encoded protein is CASSLVGGNRQPQHF.

This chain joins TRBV12-3 or TRBV12-4 and TRBJ2-1; no clear D. The CDR3 has 11 amino acids. Deletions cut 6 bases from V and 10 bases from J, with 10 bases between. The CDR3 loop is CASSKGGEQFF. The CDR3 DNA reads TGTGCCAGCAGCAAAGGTGGGGAGCAGTTCTTC.

The rearrangement uses TRBV19 and TRBJ1-5; 11 nucleotides align to TRBD1. Germline CDR1 LNHDA, CDR2 SQIVND (reference sequence). This CDR3 is 18 amino acids long. V shed 0 bases and J 7 bases; nucleotides not matched to a gene: 11. The CDR3 DNA follows: TGTGCCAGTAGTATAGATGGCCAGGGGGACAGGGGGACGCAGCCCCAGCATTTT. This sequence encodes CASSIDGQGDRGTQPQHF. The full variable domain, its missing parts supplied by reference TRBV19 and TRBJ1-5, is DGGITQSPKYLFRKEGQNVTLSCEQNLNHDAMYWYRQDPGQGLRLIYYSQIVNDFQKGDIAEGYSVSREKKESFPLTVTSAQKNPTAFYLCASSIDGQGDRGTQPQHFGDGTRLSIL.

The chain links TRBV7-9 to TRBJ2-2; TRBD2 agrees at 9 bases. With V trimmed by 3 bases and J by 4 bases, 3 bases remained unmatched. Germline V gives CDR1 SEHNR, CDR2 FQNEAQ (reference sequence). The CDR3 has 15 residues. The CDR3 loop reads CASSLTAGGTGELFF. CDR3 nucleotide sequence: TGTGCCAGCAGCTTGACAGCGGGAGGCACCGGGGAGCTGTTTTTT.

Comments on this clonotype: Relative to the germline gene, one junction end is altered; a read error may explain this. The V gene is TRBV3-1, the J gene TRBJ1-2; D unclear. The CDR3 covers 12 residues. Germline V CDR1 and CDR2: LGHDT, YNNKEL (reference sequence). DNA for the CDR3: TGTGCCAGCAGCCAAGATAAGTATGACTACACCTTC. It encodes CASSQDKYDYTF.